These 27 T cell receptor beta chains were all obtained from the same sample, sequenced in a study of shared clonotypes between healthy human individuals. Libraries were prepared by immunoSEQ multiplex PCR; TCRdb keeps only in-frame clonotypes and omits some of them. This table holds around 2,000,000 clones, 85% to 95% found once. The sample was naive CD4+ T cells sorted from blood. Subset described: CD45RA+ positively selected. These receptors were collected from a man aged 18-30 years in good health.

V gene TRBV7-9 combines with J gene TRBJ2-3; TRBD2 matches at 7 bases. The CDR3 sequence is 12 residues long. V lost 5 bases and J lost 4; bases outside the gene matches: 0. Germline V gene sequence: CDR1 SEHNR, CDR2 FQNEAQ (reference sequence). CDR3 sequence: CASSAGADTQYF. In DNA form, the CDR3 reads TGTGCCAGCAGCGCGGGGGCAGATACGCAGTATTTT. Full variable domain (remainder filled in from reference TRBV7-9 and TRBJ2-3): DTGVSQNPRHKITKRGQNVTFRCDPISEHNRLYWYRQTLGQGPEFLTYFQNEAQLEKSRLLSDRFSAERPKGSFSTLEIQRTEQGDSAMYLCASSAGADTQYFGPGTRLTVL.

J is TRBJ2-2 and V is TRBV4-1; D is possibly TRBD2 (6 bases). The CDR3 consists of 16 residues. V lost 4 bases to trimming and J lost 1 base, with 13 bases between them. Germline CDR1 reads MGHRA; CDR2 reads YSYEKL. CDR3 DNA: TGCGCCAGCAGCCCGACGGGACTGATGAACACCGGGGAGCTGTTTTTT. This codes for CASSPTGLMNTGELFF.

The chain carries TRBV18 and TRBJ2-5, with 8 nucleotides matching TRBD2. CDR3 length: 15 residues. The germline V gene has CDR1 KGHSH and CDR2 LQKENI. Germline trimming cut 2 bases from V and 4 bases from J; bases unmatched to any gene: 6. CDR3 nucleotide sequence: TGTGCCAGCTCACCAGGAATCGGGGGGGGAGAGACCCAGTACTTC. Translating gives CASSPGIGGGETQYF.

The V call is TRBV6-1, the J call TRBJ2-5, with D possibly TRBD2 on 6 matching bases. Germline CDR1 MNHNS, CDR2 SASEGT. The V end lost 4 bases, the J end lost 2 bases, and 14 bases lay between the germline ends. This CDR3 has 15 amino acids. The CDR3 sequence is CASSGRGWGQETQYF. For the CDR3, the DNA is TGTGCCAGCAGTGGGAGGGGATGGGGACAAGAGACCCAGTACTTC.

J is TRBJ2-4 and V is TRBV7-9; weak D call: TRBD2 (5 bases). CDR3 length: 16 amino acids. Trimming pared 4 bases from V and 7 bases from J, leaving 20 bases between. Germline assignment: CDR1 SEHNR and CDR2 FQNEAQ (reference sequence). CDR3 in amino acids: CASSSPPGDGLNIQYF. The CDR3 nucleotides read TGTGCCAGCAGCTCACCGCCCGGGGATGGTTTGAACATTCAGTACTTC.

Written as DNA, the CDR3 is TGTGCCAGCAGCCAGGGGACCTCTACGGGGCAGTACTTC. It yields the protein CASSQGTSTGQYF. The chain is built from TRBV4-2 and TRBJ2-7; D is perhaps TRBD1 or TRBD2 (5 bases each). There are 13 residues in the CDR3. Trimming left V 3 bases short and J 9 bases short, with 15 bases between. The germline V gene encodes CDR1 LGHNA and CDR2 YNFKEQ.

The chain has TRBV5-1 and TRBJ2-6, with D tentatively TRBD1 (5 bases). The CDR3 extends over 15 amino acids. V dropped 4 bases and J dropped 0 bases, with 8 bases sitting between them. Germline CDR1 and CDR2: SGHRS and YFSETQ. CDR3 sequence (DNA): TGCGCCAGCAGCCAAGGGGTCTCTGGGGCCAACGTCCTGACTTTC. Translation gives CASSQGVSGANVLTF. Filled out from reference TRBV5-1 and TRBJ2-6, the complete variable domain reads KAGVTQTPRYLIKTRGQQVTLSCSPISGHRSVSWYQQTPGQGLQFLFEYFSETQRNKGNFPGRFSGRQFSNSRSEMNVSTLELGDSALYLCASSQGVSGANVLTFGAGSRLTVL.

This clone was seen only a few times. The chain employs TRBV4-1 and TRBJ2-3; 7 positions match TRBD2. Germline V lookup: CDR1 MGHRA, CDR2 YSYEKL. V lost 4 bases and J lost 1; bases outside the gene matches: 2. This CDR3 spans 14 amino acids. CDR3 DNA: TGCGCCAGCAGCCTGGGGGGGGGCACAGATACGCAGTATTTT. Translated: CASSLGGGTDTQYF.

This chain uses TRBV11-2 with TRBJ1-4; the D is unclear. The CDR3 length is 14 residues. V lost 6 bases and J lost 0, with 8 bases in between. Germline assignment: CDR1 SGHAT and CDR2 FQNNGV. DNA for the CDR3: TGTGCCAGCAGGCAGACTGCAACTAATGAAAAACTGTTTTTT. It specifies CASRQTATNEKLFF.

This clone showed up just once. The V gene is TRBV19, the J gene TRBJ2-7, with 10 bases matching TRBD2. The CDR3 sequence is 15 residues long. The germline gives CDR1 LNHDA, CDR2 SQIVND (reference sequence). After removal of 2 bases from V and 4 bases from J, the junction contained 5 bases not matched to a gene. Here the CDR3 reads CASSIRTSGTYEQYF. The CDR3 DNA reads TGTGCCAGTAGTATAAGAACTAGCGGGACTTACGAGCAGTACTTC.

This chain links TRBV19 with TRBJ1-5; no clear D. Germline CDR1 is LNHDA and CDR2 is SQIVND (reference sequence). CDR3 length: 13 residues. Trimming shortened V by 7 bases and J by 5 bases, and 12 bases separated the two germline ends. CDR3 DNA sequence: TGTGCCAGTAAGGAAACCGGCGATCAGCCCCAGCATTTT. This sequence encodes CASKETGDQPQHF.

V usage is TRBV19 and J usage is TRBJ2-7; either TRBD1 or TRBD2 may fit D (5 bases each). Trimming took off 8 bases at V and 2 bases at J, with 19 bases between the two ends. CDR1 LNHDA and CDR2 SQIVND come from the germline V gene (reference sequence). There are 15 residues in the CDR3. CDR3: CASASGQYQAYEQYF. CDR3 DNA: TGTGCCAGTGCCTCGGGGCAGTACCAAGCCTACGAGCAGTACTTC.

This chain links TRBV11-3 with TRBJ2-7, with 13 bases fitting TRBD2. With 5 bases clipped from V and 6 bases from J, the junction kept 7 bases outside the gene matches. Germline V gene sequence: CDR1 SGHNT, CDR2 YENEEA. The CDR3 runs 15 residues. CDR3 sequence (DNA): TGTGCCAGCAGCGGGGGACTAGCGGGAATTCCCGAGCAGTACTTC. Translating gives CASSGGLAGIPEQYF.

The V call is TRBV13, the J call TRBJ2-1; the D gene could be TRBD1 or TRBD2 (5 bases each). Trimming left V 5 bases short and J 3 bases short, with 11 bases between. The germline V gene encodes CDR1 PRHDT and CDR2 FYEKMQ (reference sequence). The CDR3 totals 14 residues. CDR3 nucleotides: TGTGCCAGCAGCCGACAGAGGGGCTACAATGAGCAGTTCTTC. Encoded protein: CASSRQRGYNEQFF.

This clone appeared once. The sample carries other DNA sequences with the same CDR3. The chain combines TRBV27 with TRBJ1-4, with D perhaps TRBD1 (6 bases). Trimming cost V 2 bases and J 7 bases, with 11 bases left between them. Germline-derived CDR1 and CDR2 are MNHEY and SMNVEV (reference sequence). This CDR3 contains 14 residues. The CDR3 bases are TGTGCCAGCAGTTTAGCAGGGGTGGGTGAAAAACTGTTTTTT. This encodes CASSLAGVGEKLFF.

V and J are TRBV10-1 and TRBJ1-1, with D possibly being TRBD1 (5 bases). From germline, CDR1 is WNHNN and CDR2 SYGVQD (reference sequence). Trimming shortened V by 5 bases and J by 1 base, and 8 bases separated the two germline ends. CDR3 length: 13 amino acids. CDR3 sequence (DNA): TGCGCCAGCAGTTCCCAGGGGAACACTGAAGCTTTCTTT. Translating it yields CASSSQGNTEAFF.

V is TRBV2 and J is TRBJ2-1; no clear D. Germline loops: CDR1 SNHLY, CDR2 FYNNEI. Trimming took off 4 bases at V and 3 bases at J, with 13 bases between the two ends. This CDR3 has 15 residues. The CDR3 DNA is TGTGCCAGCAGTGTACCGGAGTCATTCTACAATGAGCAGTTCTTC. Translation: CASSVPESFYNEQFF. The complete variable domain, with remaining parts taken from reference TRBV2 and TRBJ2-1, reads EPEVTQTPSHQVTQMGQEVILRCVPISNHLYFYWYRQILGQKVEFLVSFYNNEISEKSEIFDDQFSVERPDGSNFTLKIRSTKLEDSAMYFCASSVPESFYNEQFFGPGTRLTVL.

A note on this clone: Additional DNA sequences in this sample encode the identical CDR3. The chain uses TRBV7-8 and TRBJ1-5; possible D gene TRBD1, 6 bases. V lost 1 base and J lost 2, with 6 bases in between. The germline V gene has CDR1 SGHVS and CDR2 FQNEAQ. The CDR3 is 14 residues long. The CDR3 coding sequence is TGTGCCAGCAGCTTAGGACAGGGCAATCAGCCCCAGCATTTT. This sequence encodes CASSLGQGNQPQHF.

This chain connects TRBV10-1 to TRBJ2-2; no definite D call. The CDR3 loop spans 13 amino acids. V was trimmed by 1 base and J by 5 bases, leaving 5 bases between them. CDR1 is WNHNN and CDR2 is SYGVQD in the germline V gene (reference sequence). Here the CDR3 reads CASSELGTGELFF. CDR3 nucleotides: TGCGCCAGCAGTGAGTTGGGAACCGGGGAGCTGTTTTTT.

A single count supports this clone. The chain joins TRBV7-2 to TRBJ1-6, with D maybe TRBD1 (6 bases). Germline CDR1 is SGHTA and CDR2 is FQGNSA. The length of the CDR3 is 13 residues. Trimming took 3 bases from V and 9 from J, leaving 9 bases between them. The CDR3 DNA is TGTGCCAGCAGCTTCAGGGGTTTTTCACCCCTCCACTTT. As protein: CASSFRGFSPLHF.

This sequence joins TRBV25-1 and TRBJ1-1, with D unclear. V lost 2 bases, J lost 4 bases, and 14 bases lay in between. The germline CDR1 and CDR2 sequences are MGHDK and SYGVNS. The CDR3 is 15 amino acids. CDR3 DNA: TGTGCCAGCAGTGAAGTTGGAGGGCTGGGCACTGAAGCTTTCTTT. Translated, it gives CASSEVGGLGTEAFF.

The CDR3 coding sequence is TGCGCCAGCAGCTTGCGTTACCCGGGGAAGAACACTGAAGCTTTCTTT. This codes for CASSLRYPGKNTEAFF. This sequence joins TRBV5-1 and TRBJ1-1; no definite D call. The length of the CDR3 is 16 residues. Trimming cost V 1 base and J 1 base, with 14 bases left between them. In germline, CDR1 is SGHRS, CDR2 YFSETQ.

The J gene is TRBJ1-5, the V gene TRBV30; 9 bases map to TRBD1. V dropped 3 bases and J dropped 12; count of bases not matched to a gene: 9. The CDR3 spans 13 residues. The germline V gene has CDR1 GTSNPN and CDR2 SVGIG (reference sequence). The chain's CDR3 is CAWSLLGQGSQHF. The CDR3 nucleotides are TGTGCCTGGAGCCTCCTCGGACAGGGGAGCCAGCATTTT.

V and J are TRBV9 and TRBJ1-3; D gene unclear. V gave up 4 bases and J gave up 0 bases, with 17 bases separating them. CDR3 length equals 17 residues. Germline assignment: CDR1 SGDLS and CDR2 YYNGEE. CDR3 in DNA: TGTGCCAGCAGCCCCGGGAGCCTCTTTTTCTCTGGAAACACCATATATTTT. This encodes CASSPGSLFFSGNTIYF. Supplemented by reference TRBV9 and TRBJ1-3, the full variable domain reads DSGVTQTPKHLITATGQRVTLRCSPRSGDLSVYWYQQSLDQGLQFLIQYYNGEERAKGNILERFSAQQFPDLHSELNLSSLELGDSALYFCASSPGSLFFSGNTIYFGEGSWLTVV.

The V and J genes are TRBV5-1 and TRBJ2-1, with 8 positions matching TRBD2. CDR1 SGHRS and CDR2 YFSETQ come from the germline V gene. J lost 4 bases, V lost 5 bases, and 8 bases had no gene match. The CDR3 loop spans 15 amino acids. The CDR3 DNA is TGCGCCAGCAGTGGAACGGCTAGCGGGTACAATGAGCAGTTCTTC. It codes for CASSGTASGYNEQFF.

DNA for the CDR3: TGTGCCAGCAGCTATAGACCGGGACAGTACTACGAGCAGTACTTC. It translates to CASSYRPGQYYEQYF. This chain uses TRBV6-5 with TRBJ2-7; 7 bases are a match to TRBD1. V shed 6 bases, J shed 3 bases, and the junction held 11 bases outside the gene matches. The CDR3 runs 15 residues. The V gene's germline CDR1 is MNHEY and CDR2 SVGAGI.

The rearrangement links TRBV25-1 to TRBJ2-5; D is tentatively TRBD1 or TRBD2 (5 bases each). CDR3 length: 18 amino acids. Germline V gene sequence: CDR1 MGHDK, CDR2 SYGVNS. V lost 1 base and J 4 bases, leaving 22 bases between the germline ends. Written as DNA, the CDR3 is TGTGCCAGCAGTGAATTGGGACCGGGCCGCACGCTAGGAGAGACCCAGTACTTC. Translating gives CASSELGPGRTLGETQYF.